A single sample is the source of the 12 T cell receptor delta chains below, sequenced in a study of γδ T cells in repeated Plasmodium falciparum infection. Gammadelta T cells were flow-sorted from PBMC into Vgamma9/Vdelta2+ and Vdelta2-negative populations for bulk analysis. TCRdb made new clone calls on the multiplex PCR reads using CATT. This table has roughly 90,000 delta-chain clones, 0.75% to 1% appearing once. The sample comprised gamma-delta T cells from blood. The receptor set was obtained from a pool of human donors (malaria-infected and uninfected, not separated).

To note about this clone: It is likely a read error: a sequence one base away is far more abundant. Within the sample, other DNA sequences also encode this same CDR3. The chain joins TRDV2 to TRDJ1; 9 positions agree with TRDD3. TCRdb offers no J gene call, so here the DNA was matched to germline to obtain one. The CDR3 totals 18 residues. Germline CDR1 is GEAIGNYY and CDR2 is EKD. The trim removed 7 bases at V and 0 bases at J, leaving 17 bases unmatched. CDR3 sequence: CACDALPLLGDYTDKLIF. The CDR3 bases are TGTGCCTGCGACGCCCTGCCGCTTCTGGGGGATTACACCGATAAACTCATCTTT.

This clone was picked up a small number of times. This may be a read error: a much more frequent sequence differs by one nucleotide. Different DNA sequences within this sample yield the same CDR3. The chain joins TRDV1 to TRDJ1; a possible D gene is TRDD3 (5 bases). The J gene comes from matching the DNA to germline here; TCRdb lacks it. This CDR3 comprises 15 residues. CDR1 TSWWSYY and CDR2 QGS come from the germline V gene. The CDR3 is CALGELRRYTDKLIF. The CDR3 bases are TGTGCCCTTGGGGAACTGAGAAGGTACACCGATAAACTCATCTTT.

About this clone itself: The protein held in TCRdb is that of a much larger clone and does not match this DNA's translation at residue 5, likely because of a read error; the protein shown is translated from the DNA. This chain uses TRDV2 with TRDJ1; 8 bases agree with TRDD3. The CDR3 contains 18 residues. Germline values: CDR1 GEAIGNYY, CDR2 EKD. V gave up 3 bases and J gave up 2 bases; unmatched junction bases: 16. The CDR3 bases are TGTGCCTGTGACGCCGTGATGGGGGGGATAGGTTGGACCGATAAACTCATCTTT. Its translation: CACDAVMGGIGWTDKLIF.

With respect to this clone: This likely reflects a read error, since a far larger clone is one base away. Other DNA sequences from this sample encode an identical CDR3 as well. The chain carries TRDV1 and TRDJ1, with 8 bases identical to TRDD3. The J gene comes from matching the DNA to germline here; TCRdb lacks it. Germline loops: CDR1 TSWWSYY, CDR2 QGS. V dropped 4 bases and J dropped 7; count of bases not matched to a gene: 38. CDR3 length: 24 residues. CDR3 DNA: TGTGCTCTTGGGGGCCCTGGGAGTGTGACGACCGGGGCGCTGGGGGAGAGTCGGTTCGGTAAACTCATCTTT. This encodes CALGGPGSVTTGALGESRFGKLIF.

This clone was counted a few times. This likely stems from a read error, as it lies one base from a far larger clone. Other DNA sequences in this sample translate to the same CDR3. The V gene reported is TRDV1; the J gene is uncalled; TRDD3 reflects the table's D call only, with no check against the DNA. The germline gives CDR1 TSWWSYY, CDR2 QGS. This CDR3 region has 18 residues. This chain's CDR3 is CALGEYKPGGSGRDKLIF. In DNA, the CDR3 is TGTGCTCTTGGGGAATACAAACCGGGGGGATCTGGCAGAGATAAGCTCATCTTT.

This clone appeared a few times. TCRdb's protein for this DNA is that of a much larger clone and differs from the translation at residue 11, likely a read error; the protein shown is the DNA translation. For the V gene the call is TRDV1; the J gene has no call; the table assigns TRDD3, which was not confirmed against the DNA. Germline V lookup: CDR1 TSWWSYY, CDR2 QGS. The CDR3 spans 21 residues. CDR3 DNA: TGTGCTCTTGGGAAGGGGGCCTCATCCTACTGGCTCGTTGGGGGATACGTTAAGCTCATCTTT. Its protein product is CALGKGASSYWLVGGYVKLIF.

This clone showed up just a few times. For this DNA, TCRdb reports the protein of a much larger clone, which diverges at residue 7, most likely from a read error; the protein presented here is translated directly from the DNA. This chain links TRDV1 with TRDJ1; TRDD3 matches at 11 bases. TCRdb gives no J gene; it was assigned here by matching the DNA to germline. Germline-derived CDR1 and CDR2 are TSWWSYY and QGS. The CDR3 is 18 residues long. V gave up 3 bases and J gave up 4 bases; unmatched junction bases: 13. CDR3 amino acids: CALGDHGLGDSGNDKLIF. The CDR3 bases are TGTGCTCTTGGGGACCACGGACTGGGGGATAGTGGAAACGATAAACTCATCTTT.

A word on this clone: TCRdb's protein for this DNA is that of a much larger clone and differs from the translation at residue 5, likely a read error; the protein shown is the DNA translation. This chain links TRDV2 with TRDJ1; 11 bases line up with TRDD3. The J gene was not available in TCRdb and was assigned here by matching the DNA to germline segments. The J segment lost 0 bases and the V segment lost 3 bases, leaving 5 bases of the junction unmatched. CDR1 is GEAIGNYY and CDR2 is EKD in the germline V gene. CDR3 length equals 16 residues. The CDR3 region has the DNA TGTGCCTGTGACCCGATGGGGGATACGGACACCGATAAACTCATCTTT. Amino acids: CACDPMGDTDTDKLIF.

This clone was counted between two and nine times. This DNA's translation and the protein TCRdb lists, from a much larger clone, do not match at residue 10, likely due to a read error; the protein shown is translated from the DNA. The V call is TRDV2, the J call TRDJ1, with 7 positions matching TRDD3. The J gene was missing in TCRdb and was found by matching the end of the DNA to germline. Germline CDR1 is GEAIGNYY and CDR2 is EKD. The ends lost 3 bases at V and 9 bases at J; junction bases unmatched: 15. The CDR3 is 15 amino acids. The CDR3 reads CACDPVGGDRGELIF. CDR3 coding DNA: TGTGCCTGTGACCCCGTAGGTGGGGATAGGGGCGAACTCATCTTT.

As regards this clone: This likely stems from a read error, as it lies one base from a far larger clone. This sample includes further DNA sequences coding for the same CDR3. The genes are TRDV1 and TRDJ1, with 10 bases identical to TRDD3. CDR1 and CDR2 (germline): TSWWSYY, QGS. This CDR3 comprises 13 residues. DNA of the CDR3: TGTGCCCTTGGGGAAGAACTGGGGGATGAACTCATCTTT. It translates to CALGEELGDELIF.

This clone was counted only a few times. This probably arose from a read error, given a far larger clone one base away. This CDR3 reads CACDRRLGSPLNTDKLIF. The CDR3 region has the DNA TGTGCCTGTGACCGCCGTTTGGGTTCTCCACTCAACACCGATAAACTCATCTTT. This sequence joins TRDV2 and TRDJ1; unclear D gene. TCRdb carries no J gene annotation; the J gene was assigned here by matching the DNA with germline. Trimming removed 3 bases at V and 0 bases at J, with 22 bases between. CDR1 is GEAIGNYY and CDR2 is EKD in the germline V gene. There are 18 residues in the CDR3.

On this clone itself: A single base is all that separates this from a far larger clone, so a read error is likely. This sample also contains other DNA sequences that code for the same CDR3. The J gene is TRDJ1, the V gene TRDV1; TRDD2 matches at 9 bases. The J gene, absent from TCRdb, was called here by matching the DNA to germline. There are 23 residues in the CDR3. The V and J ends lost 3 bases and 0 bases, in that order; junction bases with no gene match: 26. Germline lookup yields CDR1 TSWWSYY and CDR2 QGS. The CDR3 protein is CALGEHCCRPSYSYGGYTDKLIF. The CDR3 bases are TGTGCTCTTGGGGAGCATTGTTGTAGGCCTTCCTACTCCTACGGGGGATACACCGATAAACTCATCTTT.